Following are 2 T cell receptor beta chains from one sample sequenced in a study of T cell responses to AZD1222 COVID-19 vaccine. Measured with immunoSEQ multiplex PCR; TCRdb has only the in-frame clones, and not every one. The sample yields approximately 74,000 clones, roughly 85% seen once. This sample comprised peripheral blood, obtained 28 days after the second AZD1222 dose. The receptors shown here come from an adult who received the AZD1222 COVID-19 vaccine.

The V and J genes are TRBV6-5 and TRBJ1-5; no definite D call. The CDR3 runs to 12 residues. CDR1 is MNHEY, CDR2 SVGAGI, per germline. V gave up 11 bases and J gave up 2 bases, with 10 bases separating them. The CDR3 sequence is CAHDGGNQPQHF. The CDR3, as DNA: TGTGCCCACGACGGAGGCAATCAGCCCCAGCATTTT.

This clone was picked up a small number of times. The J gene is TRBJ1-1, the V gene TRBV9; D gene ambiguous. The germline gives CDR1 SGDLS, CDR2 YYNGEE. This CDR3 contains 13 residues. Trimming removed 9 bases at V and 0 bases at J, with 12 bases between. For the CDR3, the DNA is TGTGCCACCTCGAGGGATATGAACACTGAAGCTTTCTTT. It is translated as CATSRDMNTEAFF.